The 25 T cell receptor beta chains listed next were all sequenced from one sample in a study of monozygotic twins with inflammatory bowel disease (dated by TCRdb to between 2018 and 2020). The method behind the library was 5' RACE. Reads for this sample came from an Illumina HiSeq 2500. Reads reprocessed by TCRdb are summarized as one entry per CDR3 protein sequence, and DNA is absent. This sample's listing comprises some 330,000 distinct CDR3 sequences. The top ten clones comprise roughly 5.3% of the sample. The sample was blood. All receptors derive from a human donor with ulcerative colitis or Crohn's disease, or a healthy co-twin of an affected twin (not recorded which).

This sequence joins TRBV5-1 and TRBJ2-2; TCRdb names TRBD2, which stays unverified in the absence of DNA. Germline values: CDR1 SGHRS, CDR2 YFSETQ. The CDR3 is 20 amino acids. CDR3 loop: CASSPKTKDSERVVTGELFF.

The V call is TRBV15, the J call TRBJ2-5; TCRdb calls TRBD2, which cannot be checked without DNA. The CDR3 loop spans 13 amino acids. CDR1 is LNHNV and CDR2 is YYDKDF in the germline V gene (reference sequence). Here the CDR3 reads CATKEGLRETQYF.

The chain uses TRBV14 and TRBJ2-2; lacking DNA, the TRBD1 call made by TCRdb goes unchecked. The germline CDR1 and CDR2 sequences are SGHDN and FVKESK. The CDR3 runs 17 residues. The CDR3: CASSQNGQNRPGGELFF.

The CDR3 loop reads CAWSPGLAGGPDTQYF. The J gene is TRBJ2-3, the V gene TRBV30; TCRdb indicates TRBD2, and absent DNA this call remains unverified. Germline loops: CDR1 GTSNPN, CDR2 SVGIG (reference sequence). The CDR3 covers 16 residues.

This chain links TRBV3-1 with TRBJ2-7. The CDR3 runs 11 residues. Germline CDR1 and CDR2: LGHDT and YNNKEL (reference sequence). The CDR3 sequence: CASSQESEQYF.

The chain carries TRBV7-9 and TRBJ2-7; TCRdb names TRBD1, which stays unverified in the absence of DNA. This CDR3 comprises 16 residues. Germline V gene sequence: CDR1 SEHNR, CDR2 FQNEAQ (reference sequence). CDR3 in amino acids: CASSLLVSGGGDEQYF.

The rearrangement links TRBV7-2 to TRBJ1-4; the TCRdb call, TRBD1, lacks DNA for checking. The CDR3 loop spans 22 amino acids. CDR1 and CDR2 (germline): SGHTA, FQGNSA. CDR3 sequence reads: CASSLFAGGQGASFRTNEKLFF.

The rearrangement uses TRBV9 and TRBJ2-3; TCRdb names TRBD1, which stays unverified in the absence of DNA. The CDR3 runs 17 residues. Germline V gene lookup returns CDR1 SGDLS and CDR2 YYNGEE. CDR3 sequence reads: CASSPSPVTGWGDTQYF.

This chain connects TRBV7-7 to TRBJ2-5. The CDR3 is 14 residues long. Germline V gene lookup returns CDR1 SSHAT and CDR2 FNYEAQ (reference sequence). The CDR3 reads CASSDRLYQETQYF.

The chain recombines TRBV11-2 with TRBJ2-7; TCRdb picks TRBD2, but there is no DNA to check that call. Per the germline V gene, CDR1 is SGHAT and CDR2 is FQNNGV. The CDR3 loop spans 15 amino acids. This chain's CDR3 is CASSLDRAFGYEQYF.

This chain connects TRBV29-1 to TRBJ2-3; TCRdb reports TRBD2, a call that lacks DNA to check it against. The germline V gene encodes CDR1 SQVTM and CDR2 ANQGSEA. CDR3 size: 16 residues. The CDR3 protein is CSVERLAGGPSDTQYF.

The chain employs TRBV23-1 and TRBJ2-7; without DNA, the TCRdb call of TRBD1 cannot be checked. TRBV23-1 is identified as an open reading frame with a role that is uncertain. This CDR3 has 15 amino acids. The CDR3 reads CASSRASGGGYEQYF.

The rearrangement uses TRBV10-3 and TRBJ1-1; TCRdb selects TRBD1, and the lack of DNA leaves this call unchecked. The CDR3 has 14 residues. Germline-derived CDR1 and CDR2 are ENHRY and SYGVKD. CDR3 amino acids: CAISWDRTGTEAFF.

The chain links TRBV6-5 to TRBJ1-2. The CDR3 extends over 14 amino acids. CDR1 and CDR2 (germline): MNHEY, SVGAGI. The CDR3 here is CASSLGGPSYGYTF.

This chain's CDR3 is CASSFGGFALTEAFF. The chain uses TRBV13 and TRBJ1-1; with no DNA, the TCRdb D assignment of TRBD1 cannot be verified. Germline V gene lookup returns CDR1 PRHDT and CDR2 FYEKMQ (reference sequence). The CDR3 has 15 amino acids.

The V gene is TRBV10-3, the J gene TRBJ2-2; TCRdb's D call, TRBD1, is unchecked because there is no DNA. Germline CDR1 ENHRY, CDR2 SYGVKD. CDR3 size: 16 residues. The CDR3 is CAISERSAGGSGELFF.

This chain uses TRBV7-9 with TRBJ1-1. Germline loops: CDR1 SEHNR, CDR2 FQNEAQ (reference sequence). The CDR3 is made up of 12 amino acids. The CDR3 spells CASKVTAFEAFF. Drawing the rest from reference TRBV7-9 and TRBJ1-1, the complete variable domain is DTGVSQNPRHKITKRGQNVTFRCDPISEHNRLYWYRQTLGQGPEFLTYFQNEAQLEKSRLLSDRFSAERPKGSFSTLEIQRTEQGDSAMYLCASKVTAFEAFFGQGTRLTVV.

V is TRBV6-5 and J is TRBJ2-7. There are 17 residues in the CDR3. From germline, CDR1 is MNHEY and CDR2 SVGAGI. CDR3 protein: CASSWTIRLLLFGEQYF.

The gene calls are TRBV5-6 and TRBJ2-7; as DNA is missing, the TRBD1 call by TCRdb cannot be tested. Germline V gene data show CDR1 as SGHDT and CDR2 as YYEEEE. This CDR3 comprises 13 residues. The chain's CDR3 is CASRKQEFYEQYF.

The chain couples TRBV7-8 to TRBJ2-1; checking the TCRdb D call of TRBD1 is not possible without DNA. The CDR3 consists of 13 residues. Germline CDR1 reads SGHVS; CDR2 reads FQNEAQ. CDR3 residues: CASSVRGAYEQFF.

This chain connects TRBV7-6 to TRBJ2-5. CDR3 length equals 14 residues. CDR1 SGHVS and CDR2 FNYEAQ come from the germline V gene. The CDR3 sequence is CASSRSGNQETQYF.

The chain couples TRBV19 to TRBJ2-1; TCRdb picks TRBD2, but there is no DNA to check that call. Germline CDR1 LNHDA, CDR2 SQIVND (reference sequence). The CDR3 is 14 residues long. The CDR3 loop reads CATQLAVSYNEQFF. Combining the CDR3 with reference TRBV19 and TRBJ2-1 gives the whole variable domain DGGITQSPKYLFRKEGQNVTLSCEQNLNHDAMYWYRQDPGQGLRLIYYSQIVNDFQKGDIAEGYSVSREKKESFPLTVTSAQKNPTAFYLCATQLAVSYNEQFFGPGTRLTVL.

The genes are TRBV5-6 and TRBJ2-2; TCRdb proposes TRBD1, but this gene call is untestable without DNA. The CDR3 totals 14 residues. CDR1 is SGHDT and CDR2 is YYEEEE in the germline V gene. The CDR3 sequence is CASSLGGTLGELFF.

The V call is TRBV6-2 or TRBV6-3, the J call TRBJ2-3; TCRdb names TRBD2, which stays unverified in the absence of DNA. Germline CDR1 reads MNHEY; CDR2 reads SVGEGT. This CDR3 is built from 12 residues. The CDR3 reads CASSDLPDTQYF.

The V gene is TRBV10-3, the J gene TRBJ2-7; lacking DNA, the TRBD1 call made by TCRdb goes unchecked. The CDR3 is made up of 15 amino acids. The germline gives CDR1 ENHRY, CDR2 SYGVKD. CDR3 loop: CAISGETNRPYEQYF.